Sequencing of this T cell receptor beta chain was carried out in a study of control samples from healthy donors and cancer patients. TCRdb's copy holds only in-frame clones and misses some; the assay was immunoSEQ multiplex PCR. This sample yields 150,000 to 200,000 clones, of which 90% are seen a single time; roughly 1.5% belongs to the top ten. The V gene end was trimmed by 4 bases and the J gene end by 7 bases; junction bases not matched to a gene: 11. There are 17 residues in the CDR3. CDR1 is SGHNT and CDR2 is YYREEE in the germline V gene (reference sequence). The chain carries TRBV5-4 and TRBJ2-1; TRBD2 aligns across 13 bases. The material sequenced was blood. The receptor's source is a woman in her fifties or sixties in good health. The CDR3 is CASSPRLGLAGQNEQFF. DNA of the CDR3: TGTGCCAGCAGCCCCCGTTTGGGACTAGCGGGGCAGAATGAGCAGTTCTTC.